The sequence of this T cell receptor (beta chain) was determined in a study of T cells in Graves' hyperthyroidism and ophthalmopathy. Study-level findings and limits: Ophthalmopathy was separated from stable hyperthyroidism by a 13 V-J model. Prediction of ophthalmopathy progression came a median around 6.5 months pre-onset.

An absence of ophthalmopathy progression within 18 months meant stable Graves' hyperthyroidism. TCR beta CDR3 region amplification was performed from RNA transcripts. In the first-round RT-PCR of the TCR CDR3, the HTBI primer set was used. Via MiXCR, TCRdb re-called the multiplex PCR reads, giving one row per CDR3 protein. This sample has 550,000 to 650,000 distinct CDR3 sequences, with about 15% found just once. The CDR3 is 15 residues long. The germline V gene encodes CDR1 SGHRS and CDR2 YFSETQ. Ten or more counts support this clonotype. Its antigen is currently unknown. One end of the junction is discordant with germline, which a read error may explain.

The genes are TRBV5-1 and TRBJ1-1; TRBD1 agrees at 9 bases. The clonotype originates from a woman aged 40 to 50 with Graves' hyperthyroidism. What was sequenced was blood. In DNA form, the CDR3 reads TGTGCCAGCAGCTTGGGGACAGGGCTGAACACTGAAGCTTTCTTT. Protein: CASSLGTGLNTEAFF.